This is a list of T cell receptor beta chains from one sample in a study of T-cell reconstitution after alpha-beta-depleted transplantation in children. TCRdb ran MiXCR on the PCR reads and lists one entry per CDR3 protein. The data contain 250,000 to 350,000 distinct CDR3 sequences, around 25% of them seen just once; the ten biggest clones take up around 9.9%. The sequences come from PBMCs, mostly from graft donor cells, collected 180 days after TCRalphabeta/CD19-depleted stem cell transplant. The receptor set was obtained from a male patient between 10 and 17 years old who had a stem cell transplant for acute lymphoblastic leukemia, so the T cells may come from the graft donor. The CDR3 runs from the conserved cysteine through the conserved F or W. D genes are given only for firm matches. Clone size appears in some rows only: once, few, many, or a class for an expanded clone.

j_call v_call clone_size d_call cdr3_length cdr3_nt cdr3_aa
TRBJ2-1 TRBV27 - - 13 TGTGCCAGCAGGGATTTGTCCTACAATGAGCAGTTCTTC CASRDLSYNEQFF
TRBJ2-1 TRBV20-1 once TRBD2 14 TGCAGTGCTGCCGGGACTAGCGGTTACAATGAGCAGTTCTTC CSAAGTSGYNEQFF
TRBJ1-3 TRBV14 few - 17 TGTGCCAGCAGCCAAGTGGTTCGCACCCTCTCTGGAAACACCATATATTTT CASSQVVRTLSGNTIYF
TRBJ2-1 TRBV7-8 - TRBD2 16 TGTGCCAGCAGCCCCCGACTAGCGGGAGGGCCTAGGGAGCAGTTCTTC CASSPRLAGGPREQFF
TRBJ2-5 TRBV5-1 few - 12 TGCGCCAGCAGCTCCTCACAAGAGACCCAGTACTTC CASSSSQETQYF
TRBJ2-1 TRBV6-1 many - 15 TGTGCCAGCAGCCCGCGACTCAGCTCCTACAATGAGCAGTTCTTC CASSPRLSSYNEQFF
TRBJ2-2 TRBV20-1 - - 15 TGCAGTGTATCCCTTGGGGCGGTACTAACCGGGGAGCTGTTTTTT CSVSLGAVLTGELFF
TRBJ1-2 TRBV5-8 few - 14 TGTGCCAGCAGCCCATCCGGCCGGCCGGGAGGCTACACCTTC CASSPSGRPGGYTF
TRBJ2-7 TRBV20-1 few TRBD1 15 TGCAGTGCTAGAGATCACCAGGGGGCTGGCTACGAGCAGTACTTC CSARDHQGAGYEQYF
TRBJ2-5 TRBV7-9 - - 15 TGTGCCAGCAGCTCATCCAGGGGGGGTCAAGAGACCCAGTACTTC CASSSSRGGQETQYF
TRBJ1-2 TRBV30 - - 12 TGTGCCTGGAGTGTACGGGGTGATGGCTACACCTTC CAWSVRGDGYTF
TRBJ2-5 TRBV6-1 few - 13 TGTGCCAGCATTCGGACTCACCAAGAGACCCAGTACTTC CASIRTHQETQYF
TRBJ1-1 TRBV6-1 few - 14 TGTGCCAGCAGTCTGAGTGGGGGCAGAATAGAAGCTTTCTTT CASSLSGGRIEAFF
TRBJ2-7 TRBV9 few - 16 TGTGCCAGCAGCGATGGTCCCGGGGAGGCGGCCTACGAGCAGTACTTC CASSDGPGEAAYEQYF
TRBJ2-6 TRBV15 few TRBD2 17 TGTGCCACCAGCATAGCGGGAGGGGGCTCCGGGGCCAACGTCCTGACTTTC CATSIAGGGSGANVLTF
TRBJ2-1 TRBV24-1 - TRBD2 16 TGTGCCACCAGTGATCCGGGGACTAGCGGGAGATCTGAGCAGTTCTTC CATSDPGTSGRSEQFF
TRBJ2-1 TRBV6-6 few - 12 TGTGCCAGCAGTTACAGGGTCGATGAGCAGTTCTTC CASSYRVDEQFF
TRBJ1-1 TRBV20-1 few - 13 TGCAGTGCCCAGGACCACAAGAACACTGAAGCTTTCTTT CSAQDHKNTEAFF
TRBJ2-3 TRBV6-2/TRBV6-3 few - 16 TGTGCCAGCAGTTCCAGGTCTCCTAGCGATCCAGATACGCAGTATTTT CASSSRSPSDPDTQYF
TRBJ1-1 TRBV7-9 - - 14 TGTGCCAGCAGCCGGATGGGGGTGAACACTGAAGCTTTCTTT CASSRMGVNTEAFF
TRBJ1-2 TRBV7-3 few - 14 TGTGCCAGCAGCTTAATCCCCGCGGGCTATGGCTACACCTTC CASSLIPAGYGYTF
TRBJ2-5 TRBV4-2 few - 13 TGTGCCAGCAGCCAACTTGAAAAAGAGACCCAGTACTTC CASSQLEKETQYF
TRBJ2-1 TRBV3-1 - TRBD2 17 TGTGCCAGCAGCTTCCGGACTAGCGCTAGCTCCTACAATGAGCAGTTCTTC CASSFRTSASSYNEQFF
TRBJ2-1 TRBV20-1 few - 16 TGCAGTGCTTCCACCGGGCGTAGAAGCTCCTACAATGAGCAGTTCTTC CSASTGRRSSYNEQFF
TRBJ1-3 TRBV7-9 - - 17 TGTGCCAGCAGGCACGAAGGGCTGTCGGTAGCTGGAAACACCATATATTTT CASRHEGLSVAGNTIYF